This T cell receptor beta chain emerged from a study of T cell clusters in autoimmune cytopenias. TRB rearrangements were amplified by touch-down multiplex PCR with mixed TRB-A/B primers. Reprocessing the multiplex PCR reads, TCRdb reports a single entry for every CDR3 protein and omits DNA. The table lists roughly 10,000 distinct CDR3 sequences, with around a third in the top ten. Some 38,000 genome equivalents of blood DNA were amplified for TRB. These data also featured in a second study, about T cell repertoires in aging, cancer and after chemotherapy. That report notes: The full dataset contained 8.5 million to 10 million TCR reads. In healthy donors, age-related TCR diversity loss mainly reflected lost richness.

What was sequenced was peripheral blood. This clonotype originated in a human donor in good health.

The CDR3 sequence is CASTPSGRSYEQYF. The V gene is TRBV5-1, the J gene TRBJ2-7; no DNA is available, so the TRBD2 call from TCRdb remains unchecked. This CDR3 has 14 residues. CDR1 and CDR2 from the germline V gene are SGHRS and YFSETQ. Supplemented by reference TRBV5-1 and TRBJ2-7, the full variable domain reads KAGVTQTPRYLIKTRGQQVTLSCSPISGHRSVSWYQQTPGQGLQFLFEYFSETQRNKGNFPGRFSGRQFSNSRSEMNVSTLELGDSALYLCASTPSGRSYEQYFGPGTRLTVT.